The 30 T cell receptor beta chains below were found in one sample sequenced in a study of cytomegalovirus exposure and HLA in healthy donors. Use of 60 Vbeta and 13 Jbeta primers characterized the PCR. Sequencing was performed with immunoSEQ multiplex PCR; in TCRdb, only in-frame clones are kept and a portion is missing. The sample includes under 200,000 clones, roughly four fifths of them seen just once. Sequencing used PBMCs. These receptors were taken from a woman in her late teens or twenties in good health and CMV-seronegative.

The V call is TRBV5-4, the J call TRBJ1-4; D is unclear. The length of the CDR3 is 14 residues. Trimming took off 0 bases at V and 2 bases at J, with 5 bases between the two ends. CDR1 SGHNT and CDR2 YYREEE come from the germline V gene (reference sequence). The CDR3 spells CASSLGQTNEKLFF. The CDR3 nucleotides are TGTGCCAGCAGCTTGGGGCAGACTAATGAAAAACTGTTTTTT.

The rearrangement uses TRBV6-6 and TRBJ2-1; D ambiguous. The CDR3 is made up of 12 amino acids. V lost 5 bases and J lost 8, with 10 bases in between. Germline V gives CDR1 MNHNY, CDR2 SVGAGI (reference sequence). The CDR3 region is CASSTLRDEQFF. The CDR3 bases are TGTGCCAGCAGTACTCTCCGGGATGAGCAGTTCTTC.

The chain uses TRBV15 and TRBJ2-3, with TRBD2 as a possible D gene (5 bases). This CDR3 is 17 amino acids long. V was clipped by 2 bases and J by 4 bases, with 19 bases between them. Germline-derived CDR1 and CDR2 are LNHNV and YYDKDF (reference sequence). The CDR3 protein is CATSRPLGSEGSDTQYF. CDR3 nucleotides: TGTGCCACCAGCAGACCACTGGGCTCCGAGGGTTCAGATACGCAGTATTTT.

This sequence joins TRBV10-2 and TRBJ2-1; 9 bases map to TRBD2. CDR1 WSHSY and CDR2 SAAADI come from the germline V gene. After removal of 4 bases from V and 2 bases from J, the junction contained 6 bases not matched to a gene. CDR3 size: 16 residues. In nucleotides, the CDR3 is TGCGCCAGCAGTGCGACGGGCGGGAGGGCCTACAATGAGCAGTTCTTC. Translating it yields CASSATGGRAYNEQFF.

Details on this clone: One end of the junction is discordant with germline, which a read error may explain. J is TRBJ2-1 and V is TRBV11-3, with TRBD2 matching over 10 bases. This CDR3 spans 15 amino acids. The germline CDR1 and CDR2 sequences are SGHNT and YENEEA. CDR3 loop: CASSLAGGPYNEQFF. As DNA, the CDR3 is TGTGCCAGCAGTTTAGCGGGAGGACCCTACAATGAGCAGTTCTTC.

This chain joins TRBV28 and TRBJ2-7; D gene unclear. Trimming removed 7 bases at V and 2 bases at J, with 12 bases between. This CDR3 has 13 amino acids. The germline V gene has CDR1 MDHEN and CDR2 SYDVKM. CDR3 bases: TGTGCCAGCACTGGTGGCCCTCCCTACGAGCAGTACTTC. It is translated as CASTGGPPYEQYF.

This clone has a handful of counts. This chain joins TRBV11-2 and TRBJ2-6; D is perhaps TRBD2 (6 bases). In germline, CDR1 is SGHAT, CDR2 FQNNGV. The length of the CDR3 is 18 residues. The V end lost 5 bases, the J end lost 1 base, and 18 bases lay between the germline ends. CDR3 amino acids: CASSRLRGTPSGANVLTF. The CDR3 DNA reads as TGTGCCAGCAGCCGCCTCCGGGGGACTCCTTCTGGGGCCAACGTCCTGACTTTC.

This chain links TRBV6-6 with TRBJ2-2; TRBD2 agrees at 13 bases. The CDR3 extends over 16 amino acids. CDR1 is MNHNY and CDR2 is SVGAGI in the germline V gene (reference sequence). Germline trimming cut 0 bases from V and 7 bases from J; bases unmatched to any gene: 2. The CDR3 region is CASSYSGLAGDGELFF. The CDR3, as DNA: TGTGCCAGCAGTTACTCAGGACTAGCGGGGGACGGGGAGCTGTTTTTT.

V and J are TRBV2 and TRBJ1-6; TRBD1 agrees at 8 bases. Germline CDR1 and CDR2: SNHLY and FYNNEI. This CDR3 is 15 amino acids long. Trimming took 5 bases from V and 1 from J; bases not matched to a gene: 1. The CDR3 region is CASSTGGSYNSPLHF. The CDR3 coding sequence is TGTGCCAGCAGTACAGGGGGTTCCTATAATTCACCCCTCCACTTT. Combining the CDR3 with reference TRBV2 and TRBJ1-6 gives the whole variable domain EPEVTQTPSHQVTQMGQEVILRCVPISNHLYFYWYRQILGQKVEFLVSFYNNEISEKSEIFDDQFSVERPDGSNFTLKIRSTKLEDSAMYFCASSTGGSYNSPLHFGNGTRLTVT.

This chain uses TRBV7-6 with TRBJ1-1; no reliable D call. The CDR3 covers 14 residues. Trimming removed 1 base from V and 5 bases from J, with 11 bases in between. The germline V gene encodes CDR1 SGHVS and CDR2 FNYEAQ. CDR3 protein: CASSLDDHGTEAFF. CDR3 nucleotides: TGTGCCAGCAGCTTAGACGACCACGGGACTGAAGCTTTCTTT.

This clone was found a few times. The chain recombines TRBV5-5 with TRBJ2-7; 8 positions agree with TRBD1. V gave up 4 bases and J gave up 7 bases; unmatched junction bases: 13. CDR1 is SGHKS, CDR2 YYEKEE, per germline (reference sequence). CDR3 length: 15 amino acids. The CDR3 DNA sequence: TGTGCCAGCAGCCCCCCGGGGACAGGACTACGTGAGCAGTACTTC. Translation: CASSPPGTGLREQYF.

The CDR3 is CSVLGQGMADTQYF. As DNA, the CDR3 is TGCAGCGTTTTAGGACAGGGGATGGCCGATACGCAGTATTTT. The rearrangement links TRBV29-1 to TRBJ2-3; 9 bases match TRBD1. Germline values: CDR1 SQVTM, CDR2 ANQGSEA. The V gene end was trimmed by 5 bases and the J gene end by 6 bases; junction bases not matched to a gene: 9. The CDR3 runs to 14 residues.

The chain carries TRBV7-2 and TRBJ2-3; 9 nucleotides agree with TRBD1. V gave up 5 bases and J gave up 3 bases; unmatched junction bases: 6. Germline V gene data show CDR1 as SGHTA and CDR2 as FQGNSA. CDR3 length equals 15 residues. The CDR3 protein is CASSLRQGVTDTQYF. DNA of the CDR3: TGTGCCAGCAGCCTGCGACAGGGGGTGACAGATACGCAGTATTTT.

The chain uses TRBV18 and TRBJ2-5; 10 bases match TRBD2. The J call may be incorrect, as the DNA end agrees better with TRBJ2-7. The CDR3 loop spans 16 amino acids. The germline CDR1 and CDR2 sequences are KGHSH and LQKENI. The CDR3 DNA follows: TGTGCCAGCTCACCACCCCCTAGCGGGAGAGTCCACGAGCAGTACTTC. Translated: CASSPPPSGRVHEQYF.

The CDR3 coding sequence is TGTGCCAGCAGTGCACCGGGACTTGCGTCCTACGAGCAGTACTTC. Encoded protein: CASSAPGLASYEQYF. The gene calls are TRBV25-1 and TRBJ2-7; weak D call: TRBD2 (6 bases). CDR1 is MGHDK, CDR2 SYGVNS, per germline. The V and J ends lost 4 bases and 1 base respectively, with 14 bases between them. The CDR3 sequence is 15 residues long.

In the case of this clone: This specimen includes other DNA sequences encoding the same CDR3. CDR3 nucleotides: TGTGCCAGCAGCCAAGTTCGACCAGGGGGCGACATGACTTATAATGAAAAACTGTTTTTT. Its translation is CASSQVRPGGDMTYNEKLFF. This chain uses TRBV4-2 with TRBJ1-4, with 8 bases matching TRBD1. V gave up 1 base and J gave up 4 bases; unmatched junction bases: 17. The CDR3 sequence is 20 residues long. CDR1 LGHNA and CDR2 YNFKEQ come from the germline V gene.

This rearrangement joins TRBV27 to TRBJ2-2; tentative D call: TRBD1 (6 bases). The CDR3 runs 13 residues. Germline CDR1 is MNHEY and CDR2 is SMNVEV (reference sequence). Trimming shortened V by 5 bases and J by 3 bases, and 7 bases separated the two germline ends. The CDR3 loop reads CASSTGYTGELFF. The CDR3 DNA reads TGTGCCAGCAGTACAGGGTACACCGGGGAGCTGTTTTTT.

The chain has TRBV6-1 and TRBJ1-2; 8 nucleotides align to TRBD1. The CDR3 contains 12 residues. Trimming took 10 bases from V and 2 from J; bases not matched to a gene: 3. In germline, CDR1 is MNHNS, CDR2 SASEGT. CDR3 DNA: TGTGCCACCCGACAGGGGAACTATGGCTACACCTTC. Translation: CATRQGNYGYTF.

J is TRBJ2-1 and V is TRBV7-2, with D perhaps TRBD2 (6 bases). Trimming stripped 3 bases from V and 0 bases from J, with 9 bases between. CDR1 SGHTA and CDR2 FQGNSA come from the germline V gene. This CDR3 has 15 residues. CDR3 sequence (DNA): TGTGCCAGCAGCTTGGCGGGGAGCTCCTACAATGAGCAGTTCTTC. Translating it yields CASSLAGSSYNEQFF.

This clone turned up a few times. The chain has TRBV29-1 and TRBJ1-1; 7 bases are shared with TRBD1. This CDR3 comprises 13 residues. CDR1 is SQVTM, CDR2 ANQGSEA, per germline. V trimming: 6 bases; J trimming: 4 bases; junction bases outside the gene matches: 8. The DNA of the CDR3 is TGCAGCGTGCGTACAGGGGTTGGCACTGAAGCTTTCTTT. Its protein product is CSVRTGVGTEAFF.

V gene TRBV7-2 combines with J gene TRBJ2-1, with 8 positions matching TRBD1. With V trimmed by 0 bases and J by 9 bases, 10 bases remained unmatched. Germline CDR1 reads SGHTA; CDR2 reads FQGNSA. This CDR3 has 16 amino acids. The CDR3 sequence is CASSLAAGATGGEQFF. The DNA of the CDR3 is TGTGCCAGCAGCTTAGCGGCTGGGGCCACAGGGGGTGAGCAGTTCTTC.

This clone has only one observation. This sequence joins TRBV6-6 and TRBJ2-5; D is undetermined. CDR1 MNHNY and CDR2 SVGAGI come from the germline V gene (reference sequence). The CDR3 runs 15 residues. Trimming stripped 0 bases from V and 1 base from J, with 9 bases between. The DNA of the CDR3 is TGTGCCAGCAGTTACTCGAAAACGGTCCAAGAGACCCAGTACTTC. Translated, it gives CASSYSKTVQETQYF.

The rearrangement joins TRBV30 to TRBJ1-1; tentative D call: TRBD1 (5 bases). Trimming pared 2 bases from V and 10 bases from J, leaving 14 bases between. From germline, CDR1 is GTSNPN and CDR2 SVGIG (reference sequence). This CDR3 spans 12 amino acids. The CDR3 coding sequence is TGTGCCTGGAGTCCCCCGCGGGGGACAGCTTTCTTT. Residues: CAWSPPRGTAFF.

This chain connects TRBV19 to TRBJ1-5, with 9 bases lining up with TRBD1. With V trimmed by 4 bases and J by 6 bases, 4 bases remained unmatched. Germline lookup yields CDR1 LNHDA and CDR2 SQIVND (reference sequence). This CDR3 is built from 14 residues. The CDR3 loop is CASSRQGVGQPQHF. The CDR3 DNA sequence: TGTGCCAGTAGTAGACAGGGGGTGGGTCAGCCCCAGCATTTT.

The rearrangement uses TRBV7-9 and TRBJ2-4; tentatively, D is TRBD2 (6 bases). Trimming took off 2 bases at V and 0 bases at J, with 8 bases between the two ends. Germline CDR1 and CDR2: SEHNR and FQNEAQ (reference sequence). The length of the CDR3 is 15 residues. This CDR3 is CASSLLGGAKNIQYF. DNA of the CDR3: TGTGCCAGCAGCTTACTCGGGGGAGCCAAAAACATTCAGTACTTC.

V usage is TRBV27 and J usage is TRBJ2-3; 7 positions match TRBD1. This CDR3 has 16 residues. V gave up 3 bases and J gave up 0 bases; unmatched junction bases: 6. CDR1 and CDR2 (germline): MNHEY, SMNVEV (reference sequence). CDR3 sequence: CASSLAGTASTDTQYF. The DNA of the CDR3 is TGTGCCAGCAGTTTGGCCGGGACAGCAAGCACAGATACGCAGTATTTT.

The genes are TRBV28 and TRBJ1-2; 9 nucleotides agree with TRBD1. Germline assignment: CDR1 MDHEN and CDR2 SYDVKM. V was pared by 7 bases and J by 5 bases, with 11 bases of the junction left unmatched. The CDR3 has 15 amino acids. The CDR3 DNA is TGTGCCAGCATTCCGGGACAGGGTTTCGGGTATGGCTACACCTTC. The encoded protein is CASIPGQGFGYGYTF.

The chain joins TRBV7-9 to TRBJ2-3; possible D gene TRBD2, 6 bases. V lost 9 bases and J lost 2, with 12 bases in between. CDR3 length equals 13 residues. CDR1 is SEHNR and CDR2 is FQNEAQ in the germline V gene (reference sequence). This chain's CDR3 is CASQRGFTDTQYF. In nucleotides, the CDR3 is TGTGCCAGTCAACGGGGGTTCACAGATACGCAGTATTTT.

The chain recombines TRBV4-1 with TRBJ2-2; 9 positions match TRBD1. CDR3 size: 15 residues. Trimming took 4 bases from V and 5 from J; bases not matched to a gene: 5. Germline CDR1 reads MGHRA; CDR2 reads YSYEKL. CDR3 DNA: TGCGCCAGCAGCCGCCAGACAGGGGGGACCGGGGAGCTGTTTTTT. Protein sequence: CASSRQTGGTGELFF.

This clone was counted only a few times. The CDR3 spells CASSQTADTEAFF. DNA for the CDR3: TGCGCCAGCAGCCAAACGGCGGACACTGAAGCTTTCTTT. This rearrangement joins TRBV4-3 to TRBJ1-1; D is unclear. V was clipped by 2 bases and J by 3 bases, with 7 bases between them. CDR3 length equals 13 residues. CDR1 and CDR2 from the germline V gene are LGHNA and YSLEER.